The rows below give T cell receptor beta chains drawn from one sample of a study of molecular identifiers for immune sequencing clone quantification. TCRdb independently ran MiXCR on the PCR reads; one entry per CDR3 protein. The sample carries about 510,000 distinct CDR3 sequences, 20% to 25% recorded once. Sample: naive CD8+ T cells from blood, with Jurkat cell RNA spiked in. These receptors came from a human donor in good health. Some libraries in this study had Jurkat cell RNA spiked in. The CDR3 runs from the conserved cysteine through the conserved F or W. The order of the fields is J gene, V gene, CDR3 protein.

>TRBJ2-7|TRBV6-2/TRBV6-3
CASSWGQVYEQYF
>TRBJ2-7|TRBV6-2/TRBV6-3
CASRTGSEQYF
>TRBJ2-7|TRBV11-3
CASSFGDGPYEQYF
>TRBJ1-5|TRBV19
CASSFGQRSNQPQHF
>TRBJ2-5|TRBV7-2
CASSLGWGGGETQYF
>TRBJ2-3|TRBV12-3/TRBV12-4
CASSLVRQDTQYF
>TRBJ2-7|TRBV6-5
CASSCSPGVHEQYF
>TRBJ2-5|TRBV5-6
CASSSLQDAWETQYF
>TRBJ2-1|TRBV7-2
CASSLASATLVEQFF
>TRBJ2-4|TRBV5-1
CASSNPGQGLIGDIQYF
>TRBJ1-2|TRBV5-3
CASSLLPAPNYGYTF
>TRBJ2-2|TRBV12-3/TRBV12-4
CASTVGQTNTGELVF
>TRBJ2-7|TRBV5-6
CASSLAGTSGYEQYF
>TRBJ2-3|TRBV27
CASSFGQGTVTQYF
>TRBJ2-1|TRBV29-1
CSVDILGTINEQFF
>TRBJ2-7|TRBV20-1
CSARDISSYEQYF
>TRBJ1-1|TRBV7-9
CASSQPARGAEVFAEAFF
>TRBJ2-7|TRBV19
CASSISIGQYEQYF